The 23 T cell receptor beta chains given below trace back to one sample, sequenced in a study of T cells in Graves' hyperthyroidism and ophthalmopathy. Researchers amplified the TCR beta CDR3 regions from RNA transcripts. HTBI primers were the set used in a first-round RT-PCR of the TCR CDR3. TCRdb fed the multiplex PCR reads into MiXCR, producing one record per CDR3 protein. The sample carries hundreds of thousands of distinct CDR3 sequences, around 15% recorded once. Material: blood. Source of these receptors: a woman between 25 and 40 years old with Graves' hyperthyroidism.

There are many counts of this clonotype. The rearrangement links TRBV2 to TRBJ2-2, with TRBD2 identical over 7 bases. Germline V gene data show CDR1 as SNHLY and CDR2 as FYNNEI. The CDR3 sequence is 15 residues long. V gave up 1 base and J gave up 5 bases; unmatched junction bases: 4. CDR3 in amino acids: CASSEVAGSTGELFF. CDR3 coding DNA: TGTGCCAGCAGTGAAGTAGCGGGCTCAACCGGGGAGCTGTTTTTT.

The J gene is TRBJ1-5, the V gene TRBV19, with D unclear. Trimming left V 0 bases short and J 3 bases short, with 6 bases between. Germline values: CDR1 LNHDA, CDR2 SQIVND (reference sequence). The CDR3 runs 14 residues. The CDR3 DNA is TGTGCCAGTAGTATAGAGCTCGTCAATCAGCCCCAGCATTTT. Translating it yields CASSIELVNQPQHF. The full variable domain, completed using reference TRBV19 and TRBJ1-5, is DGGITQSPKYLFRKEGQNVTLSCEQNLNHDAMYWYRQDPGQGLRLIYYSQIVNDFQKGDIAEGYSVSREKKESFPLTVTSAQKNPTAFYLCASSIELVNQPQHFGDGTRLSIL.

This clonotype was seen ten or more times. The chain recombines TRBV7-9 with TRBJ2-1; 12 bases match TRBD1. CDR1 SEHNR and CDR2 FQNEAQ come from the germline V gene (reference sequence). This CDR3 is 16 amino acids long. Trimming took 4 bases from V and 8 from J; bases not matched to a gene: 9. The DNA of the CDR3 is TGTGCCAGCAGCTACGGGACCGGGACAGGGGGCGATGAGCAGTTCTTC. Amino acid sequence: CASSYGTGTGGDEQFF.

This clonotype was counted at least ten times. The chain combines TRBV12-3 or TRBV12-4 with TRBJ2-1, with 14 positions matching TRBD2. The CDR3 extends over 18 amino acids. The V and J ends lost 5 bases and 1 base, in that order; junction bases with no gene match: 7. Written as DNA, the CDR3 is TGTGCCAGCAGTCCCGGGACTAGCGGGAGTGGTTCCTACAATGAGCAGTTCTTC. It yields the protein CASSPGTSGSGSYNEQFF.

This clonotype was seen repeatedly, ten times or more. This chain connects TRBV5-1 to TRBJ1-1, with 7 nucleotides matching TRBD1. Unmatched junction bases numbered 5, after V lost 3 bases and J lost 3 bases. Per the germline V gene, CDR1 is SGHRS and CDR2 is YFSETQ. The CDR3 spans 14 residues. The CDR3 protein is CASSSSGTDTEAFF. The CDR3 nucleotides are TGCGCCAGCAGCTCCAGCGGGACAGACACTGAAGCTTTCTTT.

A note on this clonotype: The germline gene is not matched at one end of the junction; a read error may be the cause. The chain uses TRBV9 and TRBJ2-1, with 9 bases that match TRBD2. The CDR3 is made up of 15 amino acids. Germline V gene sequence: CDR1 SGDLS, CDR2 YYNGEE. In DNA, the CDR3 is TGTGCCAGCAGCCCTGGGACTAGCTTATTGGATGAGCAGTCCTTC. Translated: CASSPGTSLLDEQSF.

There are a few counts of this clonotype. V usage is TRBV7-2 and J usage is TRBJ2-1, with D possibly matching TRBD1 (6 bases). This CDR3 is built from 13 residues. Germline-derived CDR1 and CDR2 are SGHTA and FQGNSA. V lost 5 bases, J lost 8 bases, and 13 bases lay in between. CDR3 amino acids: CASSKYRDHEQFF. The CDR3 coding sequence is TGTGCCAGCAGCAAATACAGGGACCATGAGCAGTTCTTC.

The sample holds many counts of this clonotype. The CDR3 loop is CASSGQGSGNTIYF. In DNA form, the CDR3 reads TGTGCCAGCAGTGGACAGGGCTCTGGAAACACCATATATTTT. The chain links TRBV2 to TRBJ1-3; 7 bases fit TRBD1. From germline, CDR1 is SNHLY and CDR2 FYNNEI. This CDR3 has 14 residues. J lost 0 bases, V lost 4 bases, and 0 bases had no gene match.

A few counts support this clonotype. CDR3 in DNA: TGCAGTGCGGGCGGACTAGCGGGTTGGAACAATGAGCAGTTCTTC. Translated: CSAGGLAGWNNEQFF. The chain has TRBV20-1 and TRBJ2-1, with TRBD2 matching over 11 bases. CDR3 size: 15 residues. The V segment lost 6 bases and the J segment 5 bases; nucleotides outside the gene matches: 9. The V gene's germline CDR1 is DFQATT and CDR2 SNEGSKA (reference sequence).

In this sample, this clonotype turned up a few times. The chain carries TRBV6-1 and TRBJ1-1; D uncertain. The CDR3 length is 14 residues. With 5 bases removed from V and 3 bases from J, the gap between germline ends came to 13 bases. The germline V gene has CDR1 MNHNS and CDR2 SASEGT. DNA for the CDR3: TGTGCCAGCAGTTTTGATCCCGAATACACTGAAGCTTTCTTT. It yields the protein CASSFDPEYTEAFF.

This clonotype was seen many times. The chain is built from TRBV2 and TRBJ2-3; D gene unclear. The V gene lost 4 bases and the J gene lost 2 bases, with 10 bases spanning the gap. This CDR3 contains 14 residues. CDR1 and CDR2 from the germline V gene are SNHLY and FYNNEI. CDR3 DNA sequence: TGTGCCAGCAGTGTGTTGCGGTCCACAGATACGCAGTATTTT. Amino acid sequence: CASSVLRSTDTQYF.

To note about this clonotype: This clone may be a read error of a much larger clone one base away. CDR3 nucleotide sequence: TGTGCCAGCAGGCCTCAGGGCTGTCGACTAGCACGGGGCTCCTACGAGCAGTACTTC. Encoded protein: CASRPQGCRLARGSYEQYF. This rearrangement joins TRBV7-3 to TRBJ2-7; TRBD2 matches at 7 bases. The V gene's germline CDR1 is SGHTA and CDR2 FQGTGA. This CDR3 has 19 residues. J lost 0 bases, V lost 6 bases, and 20 bases had no gene match. The whole variable domain, remainder taken from reference TRBV7-3 and TRBJ2-7, is GAGVSQTPSNKVTEKGKYVELRCDPISGHTALYWYRQSLGQGPEFLIYFQGTGAADDSGLPNDRFFAVRPEGSVSTLKIQRTERGDSAVYLCASRPQGCRLARGSYEQYFGPGTRLTVT.

This clonotype came up many times. The chain carries TRBV11-3 and TRBJ2-5; 8 bases are a match to TRBD2. The CDR3 loop spans 14 amino acids. Losses at the gene ends were 4 bases for V and 7 bases for J; bases not matched to a gene: 8. Per the germline V gene, CDR1 is SGHNT and CDR2 is YENEEA. This CDR3 is CASSSRGGTGTQYF. The CDR3 DNA follows: TGTGCCAGCAGCTCCCGGGGGGGAACGGGGACCCAGTACTTC.

This clonotype has more than one count but fewer than ten. The chain recombines TRBV9 with TRBJ2-5, with 9 bases matching TRBD2. J gave up 5 bases and V 3 bases, and 8 bases lay outside the gene matches. Germline V gives CDR1 SGDLS, CDR2 YYNGEE. The CDR3 has 15 residues. CDR3 sequence: CASSGGSGSTETQYF. CDR3 in DNA: TGTGCCAGCAGCGGGGGTAGCGGGAGTACGGAGACCCAGTACTTC.

The J gene is TRBJ1-2, the V gene TRBV9, with a tentative D call TRBD1 (5 bases). The CDR3 is 16 residues long. V lost 0 bases to trimming and J lost 0 bases, with 12 bases between them. From germline, CDR1 is SGDLS and CDR2 YYNGEE. In DNA, the CDR3 is TGTGCCAGCAGCGTAGACCCCAGGGATTCTAACTATGGCTACACCTTC. Its protein is CASSVDPRDSNYGYTF.

This clonotype was found many times. The rearrangement uses TRBV13 and TRBJ2-3; 11 bases match TRBD2. V shed 0 bases and J 4 bases; nucleotides not matched to a gene: 0. The CDR3 contains 15 residues. Germline V lookup: CDR1 PRHDT, CDR2 FYEKMQ (reference sequence). Here the CDR3 reads CASSLGGLAADTQYF. CDR3 sequence (DNA): TGTGCCAGCAGCTTAGGGGGACTAGCGGCAGATACGCAGTATTTT.

V usage is TRBV5-1 and J usage is TRBJ1-4; 9 positions match TRBD1. J lost 6 bases, V lost 3 bases, and 6 bases had no gene match. This CDR3 spans 15 amino acids. The germline V gene encodes CDR1 SGHRS and CDR2 YFSETQ. The chain's CDR3 is CASSSGTGKYEKLFF. DNA of the CDR3: TGCGCCAGCAGCTCCGGGACAGGGAAGTATGAAAAACTGTTTTTT.

V is TRBV13 and J is TRBJ2-3, with TRBD2 matching over 13 bases. The ends lost 0 bases at V and 6 bases at J; junction bases unmatched: 3. CDR1 is PRHDT and CDR2 is FYEKMQ in the germline V gene (reference sequence). The CDR3 has 16 residues. This CDR3 is CASSLGGLAGEDTQYF. The DNA for the CDR3 is TGTGCCAGCAGCTTAGGAGGACTAGCGGGAGAGGATACGCAGTATTTT.

This clonotype was observed many times. The chain combines TRBV12-3 or TRBV12-4 with TRBJ2-3; TRBD2 agrees at 7 bases. This CDR3 spans 15 amino acids. The ends lost 5 bases at V and 0 bases at J; junction bases unmatched: 5. This CDR3 reads CASSPMTSSTDTQYF. CDR3 coding DNA: TGTGCCAGCAGTCCCATGACTAGCAGCACAGATACGCAGTATTTT.

This clonotype has a count of ten or more. The rearrangement uses TRBV4-3 and TRBJ2-3, with D perhaps matching TRBD1 (5 bases). The V end was cut by 0 bases, the J end by 3 bases, with 10 bases between. Germline V gene data show CDR1 as LGHNA and CDR2 as YSLEER. There are 15 residues in the CDR3. The CDR3 loop is CASSQEDRRTDTQYF. As DNA, the CDR3 is TGCGCCAGCAGCCAAGAAGACAGACGTACAGATACGCAGTATTTT.

This clonotype has more than one count but fewer than ten. V usage is TRBV27 and J usage is TRBJ2-7; 10 bases are shared with TRBD2. This CDR3 region has 16 residues. The germline V gene has CDR1 MNHEY and CDR2 SMNVEV (reference sequence). V trimming: 2 bases; J trimming: 12 bases; junction bases outside the gene matches: 16. CDR3 sequence: CASSLTDLAGVGKRYF. The CDR3 DNA follows: TGTGCCAGCAGTTTAACGGATCTAGCGGGAGTTGGGAAGCGGTACTTC.

This clonotype was recorded many times. CDR3 residues: CASSYSEGYEQYF. Written as DNA, the CDR3 is TGTGCCAGCAGTTACTCGGAGGGCTACGAGCAGTACTTC. The chain recombines TRBV6-5 with TRBJ2-7; a weak D match, TRBD2 (6 bases). The CDR3 is 13 residues long. The germline V and J ends were trimmed by 0 bases and 3 bases, with 6 bases remaining between them. CDR1 is MNHEY and CDR2 is SVGAGI in the germline V gene.

This clonotype was seen a single time. The junction shows a germline mismatch at one end, possibly a read error. The rearrangement joins TRBV6-9 to TRBJ2-5; D gene unclear. The CDR3 contains 13 residues. The germline CDR1 and CDR2 sequences are MNHGY and SVAAGI. The CDR3 region has the DNA TGTGCCAGCAGTTACACCCCCCAAGGGACCCAGTACTTC. As protein: CASSYTPQGTQYF.